This TCR beta chain comes out of a study of Ad26.COV2.S vaccination and SARS-CoV-2 variants. Background on the study: Donor was one of the participants in the Ad26.COV2.S arm of the COV1001 trial. Donor got 5x10^10 or 1x10^11 viral particles of Ad26.COV2.S. General study results and limits: Spike-specific CD8+ and CD4+ T cell responses reportedly showed substantial breadth after vaccination.

Details on this clone: Its specificity is not known.

Indicated treatment: roughly 19 received Ad26.COV2.S at low or high dose, single or two shots; 5 received placebo; per-sample allocation not given. Day 63 following the first vaccine or placebo injection was when the samples were taken. Wuhan-strain spike was delivered by a replication-incompetent Ad26 vector. Some clones are missing from TCRdb's copy, which holds only in-frame ones; the method was immunoSEQ multiplex PCR. Of 360,000 or so clones detected, around 89% appear once; the ten largest clones hold 1.9%. The CDR3 spans 15 residues. With 2 bases removed from V and 4 bases from J, the gap between germline ends came to 14 bases. Germline CDR1 and CDR2: SNHLY and FYNNEI.

The specimen comprised peripheral blood, sampled in a trial of Ad26.COV2.S vaccine versus placebo. This clonotype originated in a person between 18 and 65 years old who received the Ad26.COV2.S COVID-19 vaccine or a placebo. V usage is TRBV2 and J usage is TRBJ1-2; D not certain. CDR3: CASSETREAGYGYTF. The DNA of the CDR3 is TGTGCCAGCAGTGAAACTAGGGAGGCGGGCTATGGCTACACCTTC.